This T cell receptor (beta chain) was recorded in a study of T cells after yellow fever vaccination. On the study more broadly: With SMART-Seq v4 Ultra Low Input, the fractions containing low cell numbers were prepared.

This clonotype occurred a few times. Its target is not known. The study made its TCR cDNA through 5'RACE template switching. That step introduced a universal primer site along with UMIs. MiXCR was run by TCRdb on the 5' RACE reads, yielding one entry per CDR3 protein. The sample lists 150,000 to 200,000 distinct CDR3 sequences; 9.5% to 11% were seen once. Study-wide findings and caveats: Across the CD4 and CD8 compartments, a small share of clonotypes was present in both. Most primary-vaccination clones recurred post-booster (approximately 96% CD4, 88% CD8).

The sequence was obtained from a man between 18 and 35 years old who received the YFV17D yellow fever vaccine. The source material was CD8+ T cells sorted from PBMCs, sampled 15 days after the yellow fever booster vaccination.

The CDR3 DNA follows: TGCGCCAGCAGCCAAGACTGGCAGGGGACCTACGAGCAGTACTTC. Translated: CASSQDWQGTYEQYF. This chain joins TRBV4-3 and TRBJ2-7; maybe TRBD1 (6 bases). The V end was cut by 0 bases, the J end by 2 bases, with 11 bases between. Germline assignment: CDR1 LGHNA and CDR2 YSLEER. The CDR3 loop spans 15 amino acids.